This T cell receptor beta chain appears in the sequencing data of a study of blood T cells in healthy people across ages. Study-wide results and limits: TCR beta diversity per million T cells fell roughly linearly with age.

In regard to this clonotype: What it binds is not known.

Germline CDR1 MDHEN, CDR2 SYDVKM. Germline trimming cut 5 bases from V and 4 bases from J; bases unmatched to any gene: 12. The CDR3 runs to 16 residues. Alongside a J-beta primer mix, a sample-barcoded 5' primer served in a second PCR lasting about 7 to 12 cycles. One entry per CDR3 protein, called by TCRdb with MiXCR from the 5' RACE reads. This table has approximately 900,000 distinct CDR3 sequences, almost 30% appearing once. These data were also filed under a second study, of T cells of mothers and their children.

The sample was blood. The TCR was taken from a woman aged 40 to 50 in good health. The chain links TRBV28 to TRBJ2-7; 9 bases match TRBD1. As DNA, the CDR3 is TGTGCCAGCAGTCTAACGGGACAGGGAAGCTTATACGAGCAGTACTTC. Translated, it gives CASSLTGQGSLYEQYF.